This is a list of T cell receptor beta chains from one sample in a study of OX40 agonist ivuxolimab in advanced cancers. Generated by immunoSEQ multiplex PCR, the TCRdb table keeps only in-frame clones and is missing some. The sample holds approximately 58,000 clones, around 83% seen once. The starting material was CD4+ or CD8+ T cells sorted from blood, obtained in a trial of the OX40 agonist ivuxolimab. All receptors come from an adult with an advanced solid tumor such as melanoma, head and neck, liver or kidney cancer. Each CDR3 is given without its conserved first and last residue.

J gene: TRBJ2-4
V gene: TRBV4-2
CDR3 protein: ASSQDWGQGALAKNIQY

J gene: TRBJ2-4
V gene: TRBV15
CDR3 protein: ATSKRTGENIQY

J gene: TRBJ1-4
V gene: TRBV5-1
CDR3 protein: ASSLRGATNEKLF

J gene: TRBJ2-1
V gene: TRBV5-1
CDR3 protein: ASSRLAGGSYNEQF

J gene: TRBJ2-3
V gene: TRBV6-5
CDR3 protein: ASSYRRSTDTQY

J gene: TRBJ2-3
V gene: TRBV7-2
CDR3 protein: ASSLVGVNTQY

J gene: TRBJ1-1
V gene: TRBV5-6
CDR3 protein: ASSLDLGTEAF

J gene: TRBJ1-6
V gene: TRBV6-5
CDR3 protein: ASKGIYSPLH

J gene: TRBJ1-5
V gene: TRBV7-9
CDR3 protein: ASSPRGGSNQPQH

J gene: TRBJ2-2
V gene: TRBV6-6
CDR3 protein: ASSTQGANTGELF

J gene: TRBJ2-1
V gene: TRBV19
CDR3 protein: ASTLLEGTEQF

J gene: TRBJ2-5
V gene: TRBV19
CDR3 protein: ASRRRRGQETQY

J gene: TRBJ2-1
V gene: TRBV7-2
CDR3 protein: ASSISPGKGNEQF

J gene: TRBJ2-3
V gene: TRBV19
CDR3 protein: ASTPDRGLADTQY

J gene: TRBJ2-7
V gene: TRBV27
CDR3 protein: ASSSPSAYEQY

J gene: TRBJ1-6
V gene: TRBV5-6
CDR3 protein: ASSWGQGDSPLH

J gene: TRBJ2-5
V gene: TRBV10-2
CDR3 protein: ASKGHLAGPQETQY

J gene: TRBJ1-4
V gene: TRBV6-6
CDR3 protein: ASSQTGQGRKLF

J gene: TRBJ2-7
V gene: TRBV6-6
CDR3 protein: ASRTRDGISYEQY

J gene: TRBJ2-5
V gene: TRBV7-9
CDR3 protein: ASSQGGGLETQY

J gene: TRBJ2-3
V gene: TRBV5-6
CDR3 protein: ASSSTSTDTQY

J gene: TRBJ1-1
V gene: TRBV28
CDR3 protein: ASSLGQGFTEAF

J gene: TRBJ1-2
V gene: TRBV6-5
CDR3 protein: ASRKQGDNYGYT

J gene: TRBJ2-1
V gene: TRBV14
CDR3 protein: ASSQRPASGEQF

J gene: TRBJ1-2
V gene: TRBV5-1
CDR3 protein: ASSSLQGGDYGYT

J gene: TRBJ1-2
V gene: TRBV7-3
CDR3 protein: ASSSTVIYGYT

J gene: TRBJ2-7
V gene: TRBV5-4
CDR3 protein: ASSFLGEGYEQY

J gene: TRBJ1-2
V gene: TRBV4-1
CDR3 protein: ASSLDLAGGDLGYT